Below are 27 T cell receptor beta chains sequenced from a single sample in a study of shared clonotypes between healthy human individuals. Naive CD8 isolation took CD45RO-negative cells positively selected for CCR7 and excluded terminally differentiated effector memory CD45RA+ cells. Profiling relied on immunoSEQ multiplex PCR, and the TCRdb table lists in-frame clones only, not all of them. In the table there are 1.5 million to 2.5 million clones, about 95% of which are singletons. The sequencing sample was made of naive CD8+ T cells sorted from blood. The receptors originated from a young man in good health.

The chain has TRBV5-5 and TRBJ2-5; TRBD1 matches 7 bases. Germline V gene lookup returns CDR1 SGHKS and CDR2 YYEKEE (reference sequence). CDR3 length equals 13 residues. V lost 2 bases, J lost 5 bases, and 3 bases stayed unmatched. This chain's CDR3 is CASSFGTAETQYF. The CDR3 region has the DNA TGTGCCAGCAGCTTTGGGACAGCCGAGACCCAGTACTTC.

The count of this clone is one. The V and J genes are TRBV7-9 and TRBJ1-1; possibly TRBD1 for D (6 bases). V lost 6 bases, J lost 2 bases, and 10 bases lay in between. Germline-derived CDR1 and CDR2 are SEHNR and FQNEAQ (reference sequence). The CDR3 spans 13 residues. The CDR3 DNA reads TGTGCCAGCAGTACAGGGTTCAACACTGAAGCTTTCTTT. This gives the protein CASSTGFNTEAFF.

The rearrangement links TRBV15 to TRBJ1-5; 7 nucleotides align to TRBD1. CDR1 and CDR2 from the germline V gene are LNHNV and YYDKDF (reference sequence). V was clipped by 5 bases and J by 5 bases; unmatched bases: 9. The CDR3 length is 15 residues. The CDR3 DNA reads as TGTGCCACCAGCGGACGGACAGGTCCGCATCAGCCCCAGCATTTT. Translation: CATSGRTGPHQPQHF.

The chain recombines TRBV4-1 with TRBJ2-7; a possible D gene is TRBD2 (5 bases). The length of the CDR3 is 13 residues. The germline CDR1 and CDR2 sequences are MGHRA and YSYEKL. V was pared by 4 bases and J by 6 bases, with 13 bases between. CDR3 in DNA: TGCGCCAGCAGCCGTAAGAACGAGGGCGAGCAGTACTTC. Its protein is CASSRKNEGEQYF.

This clone was counted once. The CDR3 protein is CASSQDELGLAIQSTQYF. In nucleotides, the CDR3 is TGCGCCAGCAGCCAAGATGAATTGGGACTAGCGATCCAAAGTACGCAGTATTTT. This sequence joins TRBV4-3 and TRBJ2-3; 10 bases are shared with TRBD2. The length of the CDR3 is 18 residues. CDR1 LGHNA and CDR2 YSLEER come from the germline V gene. Trimming cost V 0 bases and J 8 bases; bases outside gene matches: 14.

The chain's CDR3 is CASSPGGGSSTDTQYF. CDR3 nucleotides: TGTGCCAGCAGCCCTGGTGGCGGATCTAGCACAGATACGCAGTATTTT. V usage is TRBV13 and J usage is TRBJ2-3; D remains unclear. CDR3 length: 16 amino acids. From germline, CDR1 is PRHDT and CDR2 FYEKMQ (reference sequence). V was clipped by 5 bases and J by 0 bases, with 15 bases between them.

This chain joins TRBV6-5 and TRBJ1-2; TRBD1 matches 7 bases. Unmatched junction bases numbered 7, after V lost 6 bases and J lost 6 bases. CDR3 length equals 13 residues. Germline assignment: CDR1 MNHEY and CDR2 SVGAGI. CDR3 sequence (DNA): TGTGCCAGCAGGGAGGGGGCGGGCAATGGCTACACCTTC. This codes for CASREGAGNGYTF.

Worth noting for this clone: Additional DNA sequences in this sample encode the identical CDR3. This rearrangement joins TRBV27 to TRBJ2-1, with D perhaps TRBD1 or TRBD2 (5 bases each). The CDR3 extends over 14 amino acids. CDR1 is MNHEY, CDR2 SMNVEV, per germline (reference sequence). Deletions cut 4 bases from V and 0 bases from J, with 7 bases between. CDR3 region: CASSWGSSYNEQFF. In DNA, the CDR3 is TGTGCCAGCAGTTGGGGGAGCTCCTACAATGAGCAGTTCTTC.

The gene calls are TRBV5-5 and TRBJ1-4; D is possibly TRBD1 (6 bases). This CDR3 is built from 14 residues. Trimming took 3 bases from V and 7 from J, leaving 13 bases between them. The V gene's germline CDR1 is SGHKS and CDR2 YYEKEE (reference sequence). The CDR3 is CASSWVTGTEKLFF. CDR3 sequence (DNA): TGTGCCAGCAGCTGGGTAACAGGGACTGAAAAACTGTTTTTT.

The chain carries TRBV7-9 and TRBJ1-6; 7 bases match TRBD1. Germline assignment: CDR1 SEHNR and CDR2 FQNEAQ (reference sequence). The CDR3 has 16 amino acids. V shed 4 bases and J 7 bases; nucleotides not matched to a gene: 10. The chain's CDR3 is CASSSREQGWNSPLHF. CDR3 nucleotides: TGTGCCAGCAGCTCGAGGGAACAGGGGTGGAATTCACCCCTCCACTTT.

This clone was detected once. Distinct nucleotide sequences in the sample also encode this CDR3. The gene calls are TRBV7-9 and TRBJ1-1, with D unclear. CDR3 length: 13 residues. Trimming left V 1 base short and J 3 bases short, with 6 bases between. Germline V gives CDR1 SEHNR, CDR2 FQNEAQ (reference sequence). This chain's CDR3 is CASSLVADTEAFF. DNA for the CDR3: TGTGCCAGCAGCTTAGTGGCAGACACTGAAGCTTTCTTT.

This chain connects TRBV4-1 to TRBJ2-1; 7 nucleotides line up with TRBD2. The ends lost 3 bases at V and 10 bases at J; junction bases unmatched: 9. Germline CDR1 reads MGHRA; CDR2 reads YSYEKL. The CDR3 consists of 14 residues. The CDR3 nucleotides are TGCGCCAGCAGCCAGGGACCAAACGGGGGGGAGCAGTTCTTC. Amino acids: CASSQGPNGGEQFF.

The V gene is TRBV5-1, the J gene TRBJ1-2; perhaps TRBD1 as D (6 bases). Germline V gene sequence: CDR1 SGHRS, CDR2 YFSETQ. This CDR3 contains 16 residues. The V end was cut by 0 bases, the J end by 4 bases, with 16 bases between. CDR3 protein: CASSLGPGDVIYGYTF. The CDR3 bases are TGCGCCAGCAGCTTGGGTCCAGGGGACGTAATCTATGGCTACACCTTC.

Notes on this clone: A read error may produce the germline difference seen at one junction end. The gene calls are TRBV6-5 and TRBJ2-1, with no clear D. The CDR3 is 13 residues long. Germline CDR1 and CDR2: MNHEY and SVGAGI. CDR3 amino acids: CASSPLGYSEQFF. The DNA of the CDR3 is TGTGCCAGCAGTCCTCTAGGGTACAGTGAGCAGTTCTTC.

The chain has TRBV4-3 and TRBJ2-7; a weak D match, TRBD2 (5 bases). From germline, CDR1 is LGHNA and CDR2 YSLEER. This CDR3 has 17 amino acids. Trimming took 0 bases from V and 4 from J, leaving 19 bases between them. DNA for the CDR3: TGCGCCAGCAGCCAAGATTGGGCCCCGGGGATTAAGTACGAGCAGTACTTC. The encoded protein is CASSQDWAPGIKYEQYF.

Details on this clone: The junction differs from germline at one of its ends, possibly a read error. Other nucleotide sequences from this sample produce the same CDR3. The rearrangement uses TRBV7-7 and TRBJ2-7; D unclear. The CDR3 contains 13 residues. The germline V gene has CDR1 SSHAT and CDR2 FNYEAQ (reference sequence). The CDR3 loop is CASSLELGYEQYF. CDR3 bases: TGTGCTAGCAGCCTAGAACTGGGCTACGAGCAGTACTTC. The variable domain in full, with the rest retrieved from reference TRBV7-7 and TRBJ2-7, is GAGVSQSPRYKVTKRGQDVTLRCDPISSHATLYWYQQALGQGPEFLTYFNYEAQPDKSGLPSDRFSAERPEGSISTLTIQRTEQRDSAMYRCASSLELGYEQYFGPGTRLTVT.

In the case of this clone: The conserved phenylalanine or tryptophan normally closing the CDR3 is absent here, so this likely arose from a read error. The genes are TRBV11-2 and TRBJ1-2; 8 bases map to TRBD1. CDR1 SGHAT and CDR2 FQNNGV come from the germline V gene. J was trimmed by 8 bases and V by 5 bases; bases with no gene match: 13. The CDR3 consists of 15 residues. The CDR3 is CASSLGWTGKEGYTL. CDR3 sequence (DNA): TGTGCCAGCAGCCTGGGATGGACAGGGAAAGAGGGCTACACCCTC.

J is TRBJ2-7 and V is TRBV5-6; either TRBD1 or TRBD2 may supply D (5 bases each). CDR1 is SGHDT and CDR2 is YYEEEE in the germline V gene. The CDR3 sequence is 15 residues long. Trimming removed 5 bases at V and 3 bases at J, with 18 bases between. The CDR3: CASSWIEGPYYEQYF. DNA for the CDR3: TGTGCCAGCAGTTGGATCGAGGGGCCCTACTACGAGCAGTACTTC.

J is TRBJ1-2 and V is TRBV19, with TRBD1 as a possible D gene (6 bases). V was cut by 7 bases and J by 0 bases, with 15 bases left in between. The CDR3 has 15 residues. The germline V gene encodes CDR1 LNHDA and CDR2 SQIVND (reference sequence). Here the CDR3 DNA reads TGTGCCAGTACCGATTTACGGACAGCTAACTATGGCTACACCTTC. Encoded protein: CASTDLRTANYGYTF.

The J gene is TRBJ2-5, the V gene TRBV2; TRBD1 might be the D (6 bases). Germline V gene sequence: CDR1 SNHLY, CDR2 FYNNEI. Trimming cost V 11 bases and J 7 bases, with 20 bases left between them. The CDR3 runs 13 residues. The CDR3 nucleotides are TGTGCCGGGGGCCCTGAGGGGTGGGGGACCCAGTACTTC. Translated: CAGGPEGWGTQYF.

The genes are TRBV2 and TRBJ1-5; weak D call: TRBD1 (5 bases). The V end lost 4 bases, the J end lost 6 bases, and 22 bases lay between the germline ends. This CDR3 comprises 17 residues. Germline CDR1 SNHLY, CDR2 FYNNEI. The CDR3 nucleotides read TGTGCCAGCAGTGCCTTAATAAGTCAGGTCCAGGGTCAGCCCCAGCATTTT. Translated: CASSALISQVQGQPQHF.

The chain joins TRBV6-5 to TRBJ2-7; 7 nucleotides match TRBD2. J gave up 4 bases and V 0 bases, and 3 bases lay outside the gene matches. The CDR3 runs 14 residues. The germline gives CDR1 MNHEY, CDR2 SVGAGI. This CDR3 is CASSYSTRGYEQYF. The CDR3 DNA follows: TGTGCCAGCAGTTACTCGACGCGGGGGTACGAGCAGTACTTC.

As concerns this clone: The same CDR3 arises from other DNA sequences in this sample as well. This rearrangement joins TRBV7-8 to TRBJ1-1; D remains ambiguous. The CDR3 runs to 13 residues. V lost 1 base and J lost 5, with 8 bases in between. Germline V gene lookup returns CDR1 SGHVS and CDR2 FQNEAQ. CDR3 loop: CASSLDSWTEAFF. CDR3 coding DNA: TGTGCCAGCAGCTTAGACAGTTGGACTGAAGCTTTCTTT. The variable domain in full, completed from reference TRBV7-8 and TRBJ1-1, reads GAGVSQSPRYKVAKRGQDVALRCDPISGHVSLFWYQQALGQGPEFLTYFQNEAQLDKSGLPSDRFFAERPEGSVSTLKIQRTQQEDSAVYLCASSLDSWTEAFFGQGTRLTVV.

This chain uses TRBV4-3 with TRBJ1-1, with 12 bases matching TRBD1. The germline CDR1 and CDR2 sequences are LGHNA and YSLEER. Trimming at V came to 4 bases and at J to 1 base, leaving 13 bases not matched to a gene. This CDR3 spans 19 amino acids. The CDR3 reads CASSRYRGTGGFTNTEAFF. The CDR3 DNA reads TGCGCCAGCAGCCGCTATCGTGGGACAGGGGGCTTCACGAACACTGAAGCTTTCTTT.

The chain uses TRBV25-1 and TRBJ1-5; 7 bases map to TRBD1. Losses at the gene ends were 4 bases for V and 3 bases for J; bases not matched to a gene: 3. CDR3 length: 14 amino acids. The germline V gene has CDR1 MGHDK and CDR2 SYGVNS. The CDR3 loop reads CASSGQGVNQPQHF. CDR3 sequence (DNA): TGTGCCAGCAGTGGACAGGGCGTCAATCAGCCCCAGCATTTT.

About this clone itself: Additional DNA sequences in this sample encode the identical CDR3. The chain is built from TRBV4-3 and TRBJ2-2, with a possible D match to TRBD1 (6 bases). The V and J ends lost 0 bases and 2 bases respectively, with 7 bases between them. CDR3 length: 15 residues. In germline, CDR1 is LGHNA, CDR2 YSLEER. This CDR3 is CASSQDRGNTGELFF. The DNA of the CDR3 is TGCGCCAGCAGCCAAGACAGGGGAAACACCGGGGAGCTGTTTTTT.

Turning to this clone: Other DNA sequences of this sample code for an identical CDR3. The V gene is TRBV4-3, the J gene TRBJ2-7; D remains unclear. The germline gives CDR1 LGHNA, CDR2 YSLEER. The V end was cut by 0 bases, the J end by 4 bases, with 7 bases between. The CDR3 extends over 13 amino acids. The CDR3 nucleotides are TGCGCCAGCAGCCAAGATTTAGGGTACGAGCAGTACTTC. Translation: CASSQDLGYEQYF.